One T cell receptor beta chain is described in this entry. Its antigen is currently unknown. This PCR relied on a set of 60 Vbeta primers and 13 Jbeta primers. The data were produced by immunoSEQ multiplex PCR, yet TCRdb's version contains in-frame clones alone and is incomplete. The table has some 200,000 clones, more than 60% seen once. This entry is derived from a study of cytomegalovirus exposure and HLA in healthy donors. Overall study results and limits: Roughly uniform sequencing depth across donors was assumed, possibly incorrectly. A later analysis by the authors found several of the most significant clusters apparently linked to common viral pathogens.

Trimming pared 3 bases from V and 5 bases from J, leaving 10 bases between. There are 13 residues in the CDR3. Germline V gene lookup returns CDR1 MNHNS and CDR2 SASEGT. The chain employs TRBV6-1 and TRBJ1-1; D is undetermined. The specimen was PBMCs. The sequence was collected from a woman aged 60 to 75 in good health and CMV-seropositive. DNA for the CDR3: TGTGCCAGCAGTGAGGTGCCAGGTACTGAAGCTTTCTTT. Translating it yields CASSEVPGTEAFF.